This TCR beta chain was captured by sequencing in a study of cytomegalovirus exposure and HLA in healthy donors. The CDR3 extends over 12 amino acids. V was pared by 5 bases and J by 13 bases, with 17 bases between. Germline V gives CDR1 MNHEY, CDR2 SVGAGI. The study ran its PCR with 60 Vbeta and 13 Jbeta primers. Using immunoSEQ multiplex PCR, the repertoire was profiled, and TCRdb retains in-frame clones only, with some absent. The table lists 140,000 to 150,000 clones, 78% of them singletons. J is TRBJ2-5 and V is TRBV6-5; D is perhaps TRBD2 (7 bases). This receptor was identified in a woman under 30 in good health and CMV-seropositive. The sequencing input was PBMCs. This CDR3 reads CASSVAGASPYF. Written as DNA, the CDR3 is TGTGCCAGCAGTGTTGCGGGGGCGTCCCCGTACTTC.